The 19 T cell receptor beta chains in this list originate from one sample, sequenced in a study of T cell responses to AZD1222 COVID-19 vaccine. Generated by immunoSEQ multiplex PCR, the TCRdb table keeps only in-frame clones and is missing some. The profile shows about 130,000 clones, 75% to 90% of them singletons. Sequencing used peripheral blood, obtained on day 0 of AZD1222 vaccination. The source of these receptors is an adult in good health.

The chain links TRBV18 to TRBJ1-6, with 7 bases identical to TRBD1. Germline V gene lookup returns CDR1 KGHSH and CDR2 LQKENI. V was clipped by 6 bases and J by 8 bases; unmatched bases: 10. CDR3 length: 15 residues. CDR3 region: CASSLNRGRDSPLHF. In nucleotides, the CDR3 is TGTGCCAGCTCCTTAAACAGGGGCAGGGATTCACCCCTCCACTTT.

The J gene is TRBJ1-1, the V gene TRBV12-5, with D possibly matching TRBD1 (5 bases). Trimming took off 5 bases at V and 6 bases at J, with 13 bases between the two ends. The CDR3 runs 13 residues. Germline CDR1 reads LGHNT; CDR2 reads FRNRAP. The CDR3 region is CASGIDRGAEAFF. CDR3 nucleotide sequence: TGTGCTAGTGGTATAGACAGAGGGGCTGAAGCTTTCTTT.

The chain links TRBV27 to TRBJ1-2, with TRBD1 matching 7 bases. Germline V CDR1 and CDR2: MNHEY, SMNVEV (reference sequence). This CDR3 spans 15 amino acids. The V and J ends lost 4 bases and 8 bases, in that order; junction bases with no gene match: 13. For the CDR3, the DNA is TGTGCCAGCAGTTCCCGCGGAAGGGGGCGTGAGGGCTACACCTTC. This gives the protein CASSSRGRGREGYTF.

The chain is built from TRBV2 and TRBJ1-5; TRBD1 is a possible D gene (5 bases). The CDR3 consists of 14 residues. CDR1 and CDR2 from the germline V gene are SNHLY and FYNNEI. Trimming pared 10 bases from V and 1 base from J, leaving 14 bases between. In DNA form, the CDR3 reads TGTGCCACCCAGGGCAGGGAAAGCAATCAGCCCCAGCATTTT. Protein sequence: CATQGRESNQPQHF. The full variable domain, rest sourced from reference TRBV2 and TRBJ1-5, is EPEVTQTPSHQVTQMGQEVILRCVPISNHLYFYWYRQILGQKVEFLVSFYNNEISEKSEIFDDQFSVERPDGSNFTLKIRSTKLEDSAMYFCATQGRESNQPQHFGDGTRLSIL.

J is TRBJ2-5 and V is TRBV18; 9 bases map to TRBD2. The ends lost 0 bases at V and 4 bases at J; junction bases unmatched: 3. The CDR3 contains 15 residues. Germline-derived CDR1 and CDR2 are KGHSH and LQKENI. The CDR3 DNA is TGTGCCAGCTCACCACCGGGCGGGAGGGGAGAGACCCAGTACTTC. It is translated as CASSPPGGRGETQYF.

This chain uses TRBV11-2 with TRBJ1-2; perhaps TRBD1 as D (5 bases). The CDR3 consists of 13 residues. V shed 3 bases and J shed 2 bases, with 7 bases lying between them. The germline CDR1 and CDR2 sequences are SGHAT and FQNNGV. The CDR3 loop reads CASSFAGNYGYTF. The CDR3 DNA is TGTGCCAGCAGCTTCGCAGGGAACTATGGCTACACCTTC.

The J gene is TRBJ2-7, the V gene TRBV12-3 or TRBV12-4, with D possibly being TRBD1 (5 bases). The V end lost 6 bases, the J end lost 1 base, and 10 bases lay between the germline ends. The CDR3 is 13 amino acids. The DNA for the CDR3 is TGTGCCAGCAGCTATTCAGGGTCCTACGAGCAGTACTTC. Translation: CASSYSGSYEQYF.

Only a few counts were recorded for this clone. The chain links TRBV7-9 to TRBJ1-4, with TRBD1 as a possible D gene (5 bases). Germline V gene sequence: CDR1 SEHNR, CDR2 FQNEAQ (reference sequence). V was shortened by 5 bases and J by 6 bases, with 22 bases between the two germline ends. The CDR3 consists of 17 residues. The CDR3 bases are TGTGCCAGCAGCCGAAACCGGGACTCAACATGGGATGAAAAACTGTTTTTT. Translated, it gives CASSRNRDSTWDEKLFF.

The gene calls are TRBV13 and TRBJ1-1; unclear D gene. This CDR3 contains 17 residues. Trimming cost V 1 base and J 2 bases, with 17 bases left between them. The germline gives CDR1 PRHDT, CDR2 FYEKMQ (reference sequence). This CDR3 is CASSLEGWPLLNTEAFF. The CDR3 nucleotides read TGTGCCAGCAGCTTAGAGGGTTGGCCCCTCCTTAACACTGAAGCTTTCTTT.

This chain connects TRBV5-5 to TRBJ1-5, with 7 bases fitting TRBD1. The CDR3 covers 15 residues. Trimming cost V 4 bases and J 2 bases; bases outside gene matches: 6. CDR1 and CDR2 from the germline V gene are SGHKS and YYEKEE (reference sequence). The CDR3 region has the DNA TGTGCCAGCAGCCCCGAGGGGACAGGCAATCAGCCCCAGCATTTT. It encodes CASSPEGTGNQPQHF.

J is TRBJ1-3 and V is TRBV7-6; D possibly corresponds to TRBD1 (6 bases). The CDR3 is made up of 18 amino acids. Germline V CDR1 and CDR2: SGHVS, FNYEAQ. Trimming left V 4 bases short and J 1 base short, with 20 bases between. The CDR3 protein is CASSSTPEQGWSGNTIYF. The CDR3 coding sequence is TGTGCCAGCAGCTCGACCCCCGAACAGGGATGGTCTGGAAACACCATATATTTT.

V usage is TRBV6-1 and J usage is TRBJ2-1, with D tentatively TRBD1 or TRBD2 (5 bases each). V dropped 2 bases and J dropped 8 bases, with 16 bases sitting between them. Germline loops: CDR1 MNHNS, CDR2 SASEGT. This CDR3 spans 15 amino acids. In DNA, the CDR3 is TGTGCCAGCAGTGAAATGTGGGGGAAGGGGTATGAGCAGTTCTTC. It translates to CASSEMWGKGYEQFF.

The chain employs TRBV2 and TRBJ2-1; tentatively, D is TRBD1 or TRBD2 (5 bases each). Between the trimmed V and J ends, which lost 5 bases and 9 bases, there was a span of 17 bases. The germline V gene encodes CDR1 SNHLY and CDR2 FYNNEI. This CDR3 spans 14 amino acids. CDR3 nucleotides: TGTGCCAGCAGTTTCCCTGGTGGGGGATTTGAGCAGTTCTTC. Residues: CASSFPGGGFEQFF.

The chain couples TRBV6-6 to TRBJ2-1; a weak D match, TRBD1 (6 bases). The CDR3 spans 11 residues. CDR1 and CDR2 from the germline V gene are MNHNY and SVGAGI (reference sequence). V dropped 5 bases and J dropped 14 bases, with 13 bases sitting between them. This chain's CDR3 is CASSSGQYEFF. The CDR3 DNA reads TGTGCCAGCAGTAGCGGACAGTACGAGTTCTTC.

The rearrangement links TRBV25-1 to TRBJ1-3; D uncertain. Germline assignment: CDR1 MGHDK and CDR2 SYGVNS. The V and J ends lost 2 bases and 4 bases respectively, with 9 bases between them. The CDR3 has 14 amino acids. The CDR3 protein is CASSEPTAGNTIYF. For the CDR3, the DNA is TGTGCCAGCAGTGAACCCACTGCCGGAAACACCATATATTTT.

There are a few counts of this clone. The chain links TRBV6-1 to TRBJ1-1; 7 bases map to TRBD1. CDR3 size: 16 residues. The germline CDR1 and CDR2 sequences are MNHNS and SASEGT. The V and J ends lost 1 base and 8 bases, in that order; junction bases with no gene match: 13. Here the CDR3 DNA reads TGTGCCAGCAGTGAAGGGAGGGGGCTGACTCGTTCCGAAGCTTTCTTT. Translating gives CASSEGRGLTRSEAFF.

V is TRBV5-1 and J is TRBJ1-2; D is unclear. Germline CDR1 SGHRS, CDR2 YFSETQ. The CDR3 has 16 residues. Trimming removed 0 bases from V and 7 bases from J, with 19 bases in between. The CDR3 here is CASSLAPEGGRSGYTF. CDR3 DNA sequence: TGCGCCAGCAGCTTGGCCCCGGAGGGTGGAAGATCTGGCTACACCTTC.

This clone was recorded once. The genes are TRBV4-1 and TRBJ1-2, with D possibly being TRBD1 (5 bases). Germline V CDR1 and CDR2: MGHRA, YSYEKL. This CDR3 is 14 amino acids long. The ends were cut back, 0 bases at V and 4 bases at J, with 9 bases in the middle. The CDR3 DNA reads TGCGCCAGCAGCCAAGATGGCACAGGCTATGGCTACACCTTC. Protein: CASSQDGTGYGYTF.

The chain links TRBV30 to TRBJ1-3, with TRBD1 matching 8 bases. J lost 2 bases, V lost 5 bases, and 5 bases had no gene match. This CDR3 region has 14 residues. Germline assignment: CDR1 GTSNPN and CDR2 SVGIG (reference sequence). The CDR3 nucleotides are TGTGCCTGGGCTATGACAGGGGCTGGAAACACCATATATTTT. Translated, it gives CAWAMTGAGNTIYF.